This T cell receptor beta chain comes out of a study of cytomegalovirus exposure and HLA in healthy donors. Germline V lookup: CDR1 KGHSH, CDR2 LQKENI. The V and J ends lost 3 bases and 5 bases respectively, with 10 bases between them. The CDR3 length is 13 residues. This clone has a handful of counts. Its antigen remains unknown. Whole-study results and caveats: According to an earlier analysis, most TCR beta V segments yielded productive rearrangements about 90% or about 30% of the time. CMV serostatus was the only immune exposure information that was available.

The PCR contained 60 Vbeta and 13 Jbeta primers. Only in-frame clones appear in the TCRdb table, and some are missing; sequencing was by immunoSEQ multiplex PCR. The table records more than 100,000 clones, 64% of them present only once. The sample was PBMCs. This sequence joins TRBV18 and TRBJ2-5, with D maybe TRBD2 (6 bases). This TCR was sampled from a woman between 35 and 50 years old in good health and CMV-seronegative. The CDR3 loop reads CASSPRGMETQYF. CDR3 nucleotides: TGTGCCAGCTCACCCCGCGGGATGGAGACCCAGTACTTC.